A single TCR beta chain is shown here with its context. The CDR3 extends over 19 amino acids. Trimming removed 5 bases from V and 0 bases from J; junction bases left unmatched: 15. Germline V gene lookup returns CDR1 SEHNR and CDR2 FQNEAQ (reference sequence). RNA transcripts gave rise to amplified TCR beta CDR3 regions. The HTBI primer set was used in a first-round RT-PCR of the TCR CDR3. TCRdb called the multiplex PCR reads again in MiXCR, with one record for every CDR3 protein. The data show about 700,000 distinct CDR3 sequences, 14% seen once. The data belong to a study of T cells in Graves' hyperthyroidism and ophthalmopathy. Graves' hyperthyroidism is called stable when ophthalmopathy does not progress within 18 months.

The sample was blood. The TCR was taken from a woman between 18 and 29 years old with Graves' hyperthyroidism. This chain links TRBV7-9 with TRBJ2-2, with 7 positions matching TRBD1. The DNA for the CDR3 is TGTGCCAGCAGCCCGTTATTCCTACCGGGACAGCCGAACACCGGGGAGCTGTTTTTT. Its translation: CASSPLFLPGQPNTGELFF.